Following are 4 T cell receptor beta chains from one sample sequenced in a study of T cell repertoires in urothelial bladder cancer. TCRdb's copy holds only in-frame clones and misses some; the assay was immunoSEQ multiplex PCR. The sample carries fewer than 10,000 clones, about 54% recorded once. Material for sequencing was tumor-infiltrating cells from bladder cancer. These TCRs come from a human donor with urothelial carcinoma.

The chain carries TRBV9 and TRBJ1-5; possibly TRBD1 for D (5 bases). Germline V gene lookup returns CDR1 SGDLS and CDR2 YYNGEE. Between the trimmed V and J ends, which lost 0 bases and 6 bases, there was a span of 10 bases. CDR3 length: 14 residues. This CDR3 reads CASSVGYGGQPQHF. The CDR3 coding sequence is TGTGCCAGCAGCGTAGGGTATGGGGGTCAGCCCCAGCATTTT.

CDR3: CASRRSDSYGYTF. CDR3 DNA sequence: TGTGCCAGCAGAAGGTCGGACTCGTATGGCTACACCTTC. The chain links TRBV25-1 to TRBJ1-2, with D unresolved. This CDR3 spans 13 amino acids. V lost 6 bases to trimming and J lost 5 bases, with 13 bases between them. Germline CDR1 MGHDK, CDR2 SYGVNS.

The V call is TRBV28, the J call TRBJ2-1; D unresolved. CDR1 is MDHEN, CDR2 SYDVKM, per germline. The CDR3 loop spans 11 amino acids. V lost 2 bases and J lost 6, with 2 bases in between. CDR3 sequence reads: CASSLRNEQFF. The CDR3 bases are TGTGCCAGCAGTTTACGCAATGAGCAGTTCTTC.

The CDR3 region has the DNA TGCGCCAGCAGTGAGTTATCTGGAAACACCATATATTTT. Its translation is CASSELSGNTIYF. The chain combines TRBV10-2 with TRBJ1-3, with no clear D. V was trimmed by 1 base and J by 1 base, leaving 2 bases between them. Germline-derived CDR1 and CDR2 are WSHSY and SAAADI. The CDR3 is 13 residues long.